These T cell receptor beta chains were read from a single sample in a study of blood T cell repertoires in COVID-19. The table came from immunoSEQ multiplex PCR; TCRdb's copy has only in-frame clones and leaves some out. The sample records about 170,000 clones, roughly 80% being singletons. The sequencing input was peripheral blood. These receptors were taken from a woman older than 75 with COVID-19, enrolled during active disease. Each CDR3 is given with its conserved first and last residue. The listing skips clone size in some rows; elsewhere it reads once, few, many or a size class.

clone_size j_call v_call cdr3_aa
- TRBJ2-2 TRBV6-4 CASSDSAELAGTTCTGELFF
- TRBJ1-2 TRBV7-2 CASSPDRVAGYTF
- TRBJ2-7 TRBV19 CASSPLKGQTYEQYF
- TRBJ2-5 TRBV5-1 CASSSDRGRGETQYF
few TRBJ2-2 TRBV10-3 CAISEDGTSGTNTGELFF
- TRBJ1-4 TRBV19 CASSIGQGNEKLFF
- TRBJ2-5 TRBV5-1 CASSFGSGGAVEETQYF
- TRBJ1-3 TRBV9 CASSATQGNTIYF
few TRBJ1-2 TRBV6-5 CASTDPGWSGYGYTF
- TRBJ2-7 TRBV15 CATSLGQGVNEQYF
once TRBJ2-3 TRBV29-1 CSVAPWTSGTDTQYF
- TRBJ1-1 TRBV28 CASRLGQGYTEAFF
- TRBJ1-3 TRBV19 CATQVSGGNTIYF
- TRBJ1-1 TRBV19 CASSIVGDRATEAFF
- TRBJ1-5 TRBV19 CASSTLGATKNQPQHF
- TRBJ1-5 TRBV5-5 CASSPWGRGVDQPQHF
- TRBJ1-6 TRBV20-1 CSASFPGQGSAPLHF
- TRBJ2-7 TRBV3-1/TRBV3-2 CASSPISPYEQYF
- TRBJ2-7 TRBV20-1 CSASPRGQGYAYEQYF
- TRBJ2-2 TRBV5-6 CASSYSGAVGELFF
few TRBJ1-5 TRBV7-4 CARVRGQSNQPQHF
- TRBJ1-1 TRBV6-5 CASRGGGNTEAFF
- TRBJ1-2 TRBV6-4 CASRGGQPRVPNYGYTF
- TRBJ1-2 TRBV5-4 CASSLPGQGRGYTF
- TRBJ1-1 TRBV27 CASSLQSLMNTEAFF
- TRBJ1-2 TRBV6-5 CASGGRGLVYGYTF
- TRBJ1-6 TRBV6-1 CASSAHVYRDMGTPLHF
- TRBJ1-5 TRBV6-2/TRBV6-3 CASSWVAGAGNQPQHF
- TRBJ1-6 TRBV28 CASSLSGVKSGPLHF
- TRBJ1-6 TRBV11-2 CASSLSGAASPLHF
- TRBJ2-5 TRBV28 CASSSTWGGADSKTQYF
once TRBJ1-3 TRBV5-1 CASSQETGVAGNTIYF
once TRBJ1-4 TRBV6-5 CASSWGTGGGNEKLFF
once TRBJ1-2 TRBV5-8 CASSLVWGYNYGYTF
once TRBJ2-7 TRBV5-5 CASSLAWGESYEQYF
- TRBJ2-1 TRBV5-4 CASSLGGSRSYNEQFF
- TRBJ1-1 TRBV7-9 CASLTGTLVNTEAFF
- TRBJ2-5 TRBV19 CASSANRGETQYF
- TRBJ2-2 TRBV2 CASSDLAGVTGELFF
- TRBJ1-2 TRBV12-5 CASGLRDRGSGYTF
- TRBJ2-2 TRBV9 CASSPISGRRNTGELFF
- TRBJ2-5 TRBV18 CASRTGTQETQYF
- TRBJ2-7 TRBV5-1 CASSPGVAGGHEQYF
few TRBJ1-1 TRBV15 CATSRAKTGEAFF
- TRBJ1-6 TRBV5-6 CASSLRQGEDYNSPLHF
- TRBJ1-4 TRBV9 CASSGGGINEKLFF
- TRBJ2-2 TRBV11-3 CASSLSNTGELFF
- TRBJ1-2 TRBV7-9 CASSWDWPGYGYTF
- TRBJ1-6 TRBV5-1 CASSPGQTSSPLHF
- TRBJ2-2 TRBV10-1 CASSRNTGELFF
few TRBJ1-6 TRBV28 CASSFSPGNSPLHF
- TRBJ1-1 TRBV5-1 CASSAGTGLLYTEAFF
- TRBJ2-1 TRBV7-3 CASSLKGLAGGRNEQFF